This T cell receptor (beta chain) emerged from a study of beta chain features in type 1 diabetes. Points from the study as a whole: There was a moderate but significant shortening of TCRB CDR3s in all four CD4+ subsets of Type 1 diabetes patients.

This clone has a single count. Its antigen is unknown. Reverse transcription of all isolated RNA meant that expressed TCRB transcripts were sequenced. Sequenced by immunoSEQ multiplex PCR; TCRdb stores in-frame clones only, minus some. The repertoire consists of under 300,000 clones, with 27% occurring once and the leading ten covering 4%. This TCR derives from a man aged 25 to 40 in good health. Sequences were obtained from central memory CD4+ T cells from blood.

The CDR3 nucleotides are TGTGCCAGCAGCTTAGACCGCTCTGGGGGCACTGAAGCTTTCTTT. This translates into CASSLDRSGGTEAFF. The chain combines TRBV7-2 with TRBJ1-1; possibly TRBD1 for D (5 bases). The germline CDR1 and CDR2 sequences are SGHTA and FQGNSA. Trimming took off 1 base at V and 4 bases at J, with 13 bases between the two ends. CDR3 length equals 15 residues.